This T cell receptor (beta chain) was recovered during a study of T cell repertoires in aging, cancer and after chemotherapy. Overall study: Patients with glioblastoma brain tumors were sampled before and after temozolomide-based therapy. About 9 million TCR reads made up the full dataset.

Germline V gene sequence: CDR1 KGHDR, CDR2 SFDVKD. The V end lost 7 bases, the J end lost 2 bases, and 21 bases lay between the germline ends. The CDR3 covers 17 residues. Notes on the study in general: The repertoire data cannot show anything about immunological memory following chemotherapy.

In this sample, this clonotype turned up once. No antigen is known for it. Rearranged V-D-J TRB sequences were amplified with a mixed TRB-A/B primer pool. TCRdb re-analysed the multiplex PCR reads in MiXCR, keeping a single row per CDR3 protein. This sample carries around 2,100 distinct CDR3 sequences, about 33% of them seen once, and the ten largest clones take 10%. Peripheral blood genomic DNA, not sorted cells or RNA, was the template. The material sequenced was blood. The clonotype was recovered from a human donor with a solid tumor. The chain carries TRBV24-1 and TRBJ2-3, with D tentatively TRBD1 or TRBD2 (6 bases each). The CDR3 sequence: CATSLGGDTGTTDTQYF. CDR3 sequence (DNA): TGTGCCACCAGCCTTGGAGGGGACACAGGGACCACAGATACGCAGTATTTT.